This entry lists 20 T cell receptor beta chains sequenced from one sample in a study of sequential checkpoint blockade in melanoma. The protocol was immunoSEQ multiplex PCR, while the TCRdb copy is restricted to in-frame clones and leaves out a portion. Found here are 40,000 or so clones, just under 85% of them singletons; the top ten hold around 5.8%. Documented treatment: randomized to nivolumab then ipilimumab (arm A) or the reverse (arm B). The sequencing used CD8+ T cells sorted from blood (inferred from file names), collected from a patient given nivolumab and ipilimumab in sequence. The receptors originated from a human donor with melanoma.

The V gene is TRBV28, the J gene TRBJ2-5; no clear D gene. CDR1 MDHEN and CDR2 SYDVKM come from the germline V gene. The CDR3 runs 12 residues. V shed 6 bases and J shed 0 bases, with 5 bases lying between them. The CDR3 here is CASRRYQETQYF. CDR3 bases: TGTGCCAGCAGGAGGTACCAAGAGACCCAGTACTTC.

The J gene is TRBJ2-1, the V gene TRBV6-5; 8 bases map to TRBD1. V was clipped by 4 bases and J by 4 bases; unmatched bases: 9. This CDR3 comprises 16 residues. Per germline, CDR1 MNHEY and CDR2 SVGAGI. CDR3 sequence reads: CASSLDRDRKYNEQFF. The CDR3, as DNA: TGTGCCAGCAGTTTGGACAGGGATCGGAAATACAATGAGCAGTTCTTC.

This clone appeared a single time. The V call is TRBV9, the J call TRBJ2-5, with D tentatively TRBD2 (6 bases). V was shortened by 0 bases and J by 5 bases, with 11 bases between the two germline ends. There are 14 residues in the CDR3. The germline V gene encodes CDR1 SGDLS and CDR2 YYNGEE. The CDR3 nucleotides are TGTGCCAGCAGCGTAGCGGGAGTATGGGAGACCCAGTACTTC. Protein: CASSVAGVWETQYF.

This rearrangement joins TRBV6-5 to TRBJ2-2; 8 bases agree with TRBD2. In germline, CDR1 is MNHEY, CDR2 SVGAGI. CDR3 size: 14 residues. V was clipped by 5 bases and J by 4 bases; unmatched bases: 3. The CDR3 DNA reads TGTGCCAGCAGTCCCGGGGGGGGCACCGGGGAGCTGTTTTTT. Residues: CASSPGGGTGELFF.

This chain links TRBV7-6 with TRBJ1-2, with D perhaps TRBD1 (6 bases). This CDR3 has 13 amino acids. From germline, CDR1 is SGHVS and CDR2 FNYEAQ. Trimming cost V 6 bases and J 5 bases, with 13 bases left between them. CDR3 in amino acids: CASSLPTGYGYTF. For the CDR3, the DNA is TGTGCCAGCAGTCTACCCACAGGGTATGGCTACACCTTC.

The rearrangement uses TRBV19 and TRBJ2-5; tentative D call: TRBD1 (7 bases). The CDR3 loop spans 15 amino acids. The germline V and J ends were trimmed by 5 bases and 7 bases, with 20 bases remaining between them. The germline CDR1 and CDR2 sequences are LNHDA and SQIVND (reference sequence). CDR3 nucleotide sequence: TGTGCCAGTAGTCCGGGGGACAGCCTATTTGGGACCCAGTACTTC. Its translation is CASSPGDSLFGTQYF. Drawing the rest from reference TRBV19 and TRBJ2-5, the complete variable domain is DGGITQSPKYLFRKEGQNVTLSCEQNLNHDAMYWYRQDPGQGLRLIYYSQIVNDFQKGDIAEGYSVSREKKESFPLTVTSAQKNPTAFYLCASSPGDSLFGTQYFGPGTRLLVL.

The rearrangement links TRBV10-3 to TRBJ1-5; tentatively, D is TRBD1 (6 bases). The V gene's germline CDR1 is ENHRY and CDR2 SYGVKD. Trimming pared 6 bases from V and 3 bases from J, leaving 9 bases between. CDR3 length equals 13 residues. The CDR3 spells CAIRDSHNQPQHF. Written as DNA, the CDR3 is TGTGCCATCAGGGACAGTCACAATCAGCCCCAGCATTTT.

This clone appeared a few times. V usage is TRBV28 and J usage is TRBJ1-5; 8 positions match TRBD1. V shed 2 bases, J shed 6 bases, and the junction held 6 bases outside the gene matches. Looked up from germline, CDR1 is MDHEN and CDR2 is SYDVKM. The CDR3 is made up of 15 amino acids. CDR3 bases: TGTGCCAGCAGTTTAGGTCAGGGGGCGTTTCAGCCCCAGCATTTT. As protein: CASSLGQGAFQPQHF.

V usage is TRBV7-9 and J usage is TRBJ2-1, with D possibly being TRBD2 (5 bases). CDR1 is SEHNR and CDR2 is FQNEAQ in the germline V gene (reference sequence). The CDR3 has 12 amino acids. V was shortened by 5 bases and J by 6 bases, with 8 bases between the two germline ends. The CDR3 here is CASSPGGNEQFF. The CDR3 DNA is TGTGCCAGCAGCCCCGGAGGCAATGAGCAGTTCTTC.

This chain connects TRBV11-2 to TRBJ2-5, with TRBD1 identical over 8 bases. With 1 base clipped from V and 3 bases from J, the junction kept 4 bases outside the gene matches. This CDR3 has 15 residues. In germline, CDR1 is SGHAT, CDR2 FQNNGV. The CDR3 DNA reads TGTGCCAGCAGCTTAGCAGGGGGCGAGGAAGAGACCCAGTACTTC. Translation gives CASSLAGGEEETQYF. The full variable domain, its missing parts supplied by reference TRBV11-2 and TRBJ2-5, is EAGVAQSPRYKIIEKRQSVAFWCNPISGHATLYWYQQILGQGPKLLIQFQNNGVVDDSQLPKDRFSAERLKGVDSTLKIQPAKLEDSAVYLCASSLAGGEEETQYFGPGTRLLVL.

This clone has a handful of counts. This chain joins TRBV6-1 and TRBJ1-5, with 7 bases matching TRBD1. The V gene end was trimmed by 2 bases and the J gene end by 3 bases; junction bases not matched to a gene: 4. The CDR3 is 15 amino acids. Germline values: CDR1 MNHNS, CDR2 SASEGT. The CDR3 region is CASSERDSYNQPQHF. The CDR3, as DNA: TGTGCCAGCAGTGAAAGGGACAGCTACAATCAGCCCCAGCATTTT.

V usage is TRBV7-6 and J usage is TRBJ1-4, with D uncertain. CDR3 length: 12 amino acids. V gave up 5 bases and J gave up 5 bases, with 6 bases separating them. Germline CDR1 and CDR2: SGHVS and FNYEAQ. The CDR3 DNA is TGTGCCAGCAGCCCGGGGAATGAAAAACTGTTTTTT. The encoded protein is CASSPGNEKLFF. Full variable domain (outside the CDR3, taken from reference TRBV7-6 and TRBJ1-4): GAGVSQSPRYKVTKRGQDVALRCDPISGHVSLYWYRQALGQGPEFLTYFNYEAQQDKSGLPNDRFSAERPEGSISTLTIQRTEQRDSAMYRCASSPGNEKLFFGSGTQLSVL.

The chain's CDR3 is CASSQQGTGEQYF. The CDR3 region has the DNA TGCGCCAGCAGCCAACAGGGGACGGGGGAGCAGTACTTC. V and J are TRBV4-1 and TRBJ2-7; D may be TRBD1 (6 bases). Trimming pared 2 bases from V and 7 bases from J, leaving 12 bases between. The CDR3 sequence is 13 residues long. The germline gives CDR1 MGHRA, CDR2 YSYEKL.

V and J are TRBV5-6 and TRBJ2-1; 13 nucleotides agree with TRBD2. This CDR3 is built from 17 residues. CDR1 SGHDT and CDR2 YYEEEE come from the germline V gene. Germline trimming cut 4 bases from V and 0 bases from J; bases unmatched to any gene: 4. The CDR3 sequence: CASSLGTSGASYNEQFF. The CDR3 DNA is TGTGCCAGCAGCCTTGGGACTAGCGGGGCCTCCTACAATGAGCAGTTCTTC.

As to this clone: The same CDR3 also results from other DNA sequences found in this sample. This chain connects TRBV6-5 to TRBJ2-2; 9 bases fit TRBD1. The length of the CDR3 is 14 residues. The germline V gene encodes CDR1 MNHEY and CDR2 SVGAGI. Trimming cost V 0 bases and J 8 bases; bases outside gene matches: 1. In DNA, the CDR3 is TGTGCCAGCAGTTACTCACAGGGGGCTGGGGAGCTGTTTTTT. This gives the protein CASSYSQGAGELFF.

This clone turned up a few times. J is TRBJ2-1 and V is TRBV5-4, with a possible D match to TRBD1 (5 bases). The CDR3 totals 17 residues. Looked up from germline, CDR1 is SGHNT and CDR2 is YYREEE (reference sequence). With 0 bases removed from V and 2 bases from J, the gap between germline ends came to 15 bases. CDR3 in amino acids: CASSLDYDRITYNEQFF. DNA for the CDR3: TGTGCCAGCAGCTTGGACTACGACAGAATAACCTACAATGAGCAGTTCTTC.

The chain carries TRBV27 and TRBJ2-5; D may be TRBD1 (5 bases). CDR3 length: 11 amino acids. Deletions cut 3 bases from V and 12 bases from J, with 11 bases between. From germline, CDR1 is MNHEY and CDR2 SMNVEV (reference sequence). DNA of the CDR3: TGTGCCAGCAGTTTTGGGGCCTGGGAGTACTTC. Translating gives CASSFGAWEYF.

The J gene is TRBJ2-1, the V gene TRBV19; 12 bases match TRBD1. This CDR3 comprises 15 residues. CDR1 is LNHDA, CDR2 SQIVND, per germline (reference sequence). The V and J ends lost 5 bases and 8 bases, in that order; junction bases with no gene match: 7. The chain's CDR3 is CASSSPGQGADEQFF. DNA for the CDR3: TGTGCCAGTAGTTCCCCGGGACAGGGGGCCGATGAGCAGTTCTTC.

The chain recombines TRBV4-1 with TRBJ1-5; D is unclear. The germline V gene has CDR1 MGHRA and CDR2 YSYEKL. The CDR3 is 15 amino acids. The V end was cut by 0 bases, the J end by 7 bases, with 13 bases between. CDR3 nucleotide sequence: TGCGCCAGCAGCCAAGATGACGGCGGCGGGCAGCCCCAGCATTTT. Protein product: CASSQDDGGGQPQHF.

This sequence joins TRBV18 and TRBJ2-7, with D hard to call. Per the germline V gene, CDR1 is KGHSH and CDR2 is LQKENI. This CDR3 contains 15 residues. V was trimmed by 2 bases and J by 0 bases, leaving 11 bases between them. The DNA of the CDR3 is TGTGCCAGCTCACCAGGATCGGGTAGCTCCTACGAGCAGTACTTC. Translated, it gives CASSPGSGSSYEQYF.